One sample yielded the 10 T cell receptor beta chains listed below, sequenced in a study of blood T cells in healthy people across ages. The authors ran a second PCR of 7 to 11 cycles using a sample-barcoded 5' primer and a J-beta primer mix. A single record per CDR3 protein comes from TCRdb applying MiXCR to the 5' RACE reads. The table has 2 million or so distinct CDR3 sequences, roughly 50% seen once. Sample: blood. These receptors were obtained from a woman aged 40 to 49 in good health.

The V and J genes are TRBV6-5 and TRBJ1-5, with D perhaps matching TRBD1 (6 bases). CDR3 length equals 15 residues. Germline V CDR1 and CDR2: MNHEY, SVGAGI. V was shortened by 0 bases and J by 6 bases, with 12 bases between the two germline ends. The CDR3 sequence: CASSYSGGFGQPQHF. The CDR3 DNA reads TGTGCCAGCAGTTACTCAGGGGGGTTCGGTCAGCCCCAGCATTTT.

With respect to this clonotype: One junction end disagrees with the germline gene, perhaps due to a read error. CDR3 loop: CASSLVSGERLFF. In nucleotides, the CDR3 is TGTGCCAGCAGCTTAGTTTCAGGGGAAAGACTGTTTTTT. This chain uses TRBV7-2 with TRBJ1-4, with D possibly being TRBD1 (6 bases). There are 13 residues in the CDR3. Germline V gene sequence: CDR1 SGHTA, CDR2 FQGNSA.

This chain links TRBV9 with TRBJ2-5; 9 bases fit TRBD1. The CDR3 is 16 amino acids. V dropped 3 bases and J dropped 11; count of bases not matched to a gene: 17. Germline CDR1 is SGDLS and CDR2 is YYNGEE. CDR3 sequence (DNA): TGTGCCAGCAGCGCTTCACCGGGACAGGGTGGAGGGGAGCAGTACTTC. Translation gives CASSASPGQGGGEQYF.

A few counts support this clonotype. This rearrangement joins TRBV7-8 to TRBJ2-6; either TRBD1 or TRBD2 may supply D (6 bases each). This CDR3 is 17 amino acids long. Germline V lookup: CDR1 SGHVS, CDR2 FQNEAQ. Trimming removed 5 bases at V and 2 bases at J, with 16 bases between. The CDR3, as DNA: TGTGCCAGCAGCCTTATAGAGGGGGGCGCTGGGGCCAACGTCCTGACTTTC. This encodes CASSLIEGGAGANVLTF.

The rearrangement joins TRBV3-1 to TRBJ2-1; 7 nucleotides line up with TRBD2. The CDR3 runs to 14 residues. Germline assignment: CDR1 LGHDT and CDR2 YNNKEL (reference sequence). With V trimmed by 2 bases and J by 8 bases, 6 bases remained unmatched. The CDR3 spells CASSQRTSKYEQFF. The CDR3 nucleotides read TGTGCCAGCAGCCAAAGGACTAGTAAGTATGAGCAGTTCTTC.

This chain links TRBV20-1 with TRBJ2-5, with no clear D. Per the germline V gene, CDR1 is DFQATT and CDR2 is SNEGSKA (reference sequence). With 6 bases removed from V and 3 bases from J, the gap between germline ends came to 17 bases. The CDR3 contains 14 residues. The CDR3 loop reads CSAYRTFGEETQYF. Here the CDR3 DNA reads TGCAGTGCATATAGGACGTTTGGAGAAGAGACCCAGTACTTC.

The V call is TRBV2, the J call TRBJ2-1; 11 bases fit TRBD2. The ends lost 10 bases at V and 8 bases at J; junction bases unmatched: 16. CDR3 size: 16 residues. CDR1 SNHLY and CDR2 FYNNEI come from the germline V gene. CDR3 amino acids: CATQLAGGLFIDEQFF. CDR3 coding DNA: TGTGCCACACAGTTAGCGGGGGGGCTATTTATCGATGAGCAGTTCTTC.

V usage is TRBV29-1 and J usage is TRBJ1-5; D is unresolved. The length of the CDR3 is 12 residues. The V and J ends lost 3 bases and 6 bases respectively, with 9 bases between them. CDR1 is SQVTM, CDR2 ANQGSEA, per germline. The DNA for the CDR3 is TGCAGCGTTGAGAGCGCGGGTCAGCCCCAGCATTTT. It encodes CSVESAGQPQHF.

This clonotype was seen a handful of times. The rearrangement joins TRBV10-3 to TRBJ2-1; 8 nucleotides match TRBD2. Germline V CDR1 and CDR2: ENHRY, SYGVKD. V shed 2 bases and J 3 bases; nucleotides not matched to a gene: 6. The CDR3 is made up of 16 amino acids. Here the CDR3 reads CAISEPSSGGYNEQFF. CDR3 coding DNA: TGTGCCATCAGTGAGCCCTCCAGCGGGGGCTACAATGAGCAGTTCTTC.

This clonotype was found a few times. This rearrangement joins TRBV20-1 to TRBJ1-6; D gene ambiguous. V lost 2 bases and J 4 bases, leaving 9 bases between the germline ends. The CDR3 totals 14 residues. The V gene's germline CDR1 is DFQATT and CDR2 SNEGSKA (reference sequence). The CDR3 DNA is TGCAGTGCTAGACAAAATATATATAATTCACCCCTCCACTTT. It is translated as CSARQNIYNSPLHF.